The entry below describes one T cell receptor (beta chain). Only in-frame clones appear in the TCRdb table, and some are missing; sequencing was by immunoSEQ multiplex PCR. This table holds 130,000 to 150,000 clones, approximately 83% found once. CDR1 is SGDLS, CDR2 YYNGEE, per germline. Trimming shortened V by 0 bases and J by 4 bases, and 8 bases separated the two germline ends. This CDR3 region has 14 residues. This sample stems from a study of blood T cell repertoires in COVID-19. This clonotype was obtained from an elderly woman with acute or convalescent COVID-19. V gene TRBV9 combines with J gene TRBJ1-5, with D perhaps matching TRBD1 (5 bases). Specimen: peripheral blood. The CDR3 bases are TGTGCCAGCAGCGTAGGACAGAGAAATCAGCCCCAGCATTTT. Its translation is CASSVGQRNQPQHF.